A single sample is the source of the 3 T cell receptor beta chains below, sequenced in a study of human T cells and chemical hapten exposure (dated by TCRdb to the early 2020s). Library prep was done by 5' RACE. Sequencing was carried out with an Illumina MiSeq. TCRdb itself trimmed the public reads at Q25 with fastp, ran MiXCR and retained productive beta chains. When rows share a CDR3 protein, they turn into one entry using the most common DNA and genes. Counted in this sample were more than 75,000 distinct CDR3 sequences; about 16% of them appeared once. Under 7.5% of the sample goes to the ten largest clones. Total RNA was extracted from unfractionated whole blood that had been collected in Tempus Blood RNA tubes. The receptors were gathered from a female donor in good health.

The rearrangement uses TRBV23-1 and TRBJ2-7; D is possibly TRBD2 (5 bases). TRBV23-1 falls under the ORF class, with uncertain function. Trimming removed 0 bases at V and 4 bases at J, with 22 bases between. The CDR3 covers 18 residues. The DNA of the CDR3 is TGCGCCAGCAGTCAATCGCCCCATGCCGGGATTTCAGCATACGAGCAGTACTTC. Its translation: CASSQSPHAGISAYEQYF.

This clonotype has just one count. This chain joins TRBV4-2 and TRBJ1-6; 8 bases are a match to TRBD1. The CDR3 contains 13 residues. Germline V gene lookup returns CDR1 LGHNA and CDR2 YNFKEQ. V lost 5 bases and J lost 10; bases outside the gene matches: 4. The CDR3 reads CASSAGGGSPLHF. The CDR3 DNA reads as TGTGCCAGCAGCGCAGGGGGCGGCTCACCCCTCCACTTT.

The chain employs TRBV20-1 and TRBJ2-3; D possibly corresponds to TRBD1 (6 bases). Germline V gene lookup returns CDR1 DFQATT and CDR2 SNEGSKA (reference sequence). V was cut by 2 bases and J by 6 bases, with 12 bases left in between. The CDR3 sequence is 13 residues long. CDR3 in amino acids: CSARLGASDTQYF. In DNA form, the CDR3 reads TGCAGTGCTAGATTGGGGGCTTCGGATACGCAGTATTTT.